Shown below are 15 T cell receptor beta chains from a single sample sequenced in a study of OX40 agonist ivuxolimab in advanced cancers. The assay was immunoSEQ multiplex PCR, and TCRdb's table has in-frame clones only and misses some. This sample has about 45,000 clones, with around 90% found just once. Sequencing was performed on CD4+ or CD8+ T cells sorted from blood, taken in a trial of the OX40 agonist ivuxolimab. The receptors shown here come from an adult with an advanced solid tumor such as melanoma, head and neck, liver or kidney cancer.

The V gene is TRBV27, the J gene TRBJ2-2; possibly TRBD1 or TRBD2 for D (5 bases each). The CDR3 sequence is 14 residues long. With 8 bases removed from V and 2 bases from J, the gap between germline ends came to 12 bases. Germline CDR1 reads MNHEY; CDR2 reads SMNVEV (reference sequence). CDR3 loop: CASSGADNTGELFF. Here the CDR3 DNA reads TGTGCCAGCTCCGGGGCGGATAACACCGGGGAGCTGTTTTTT.

The CDR3 loop reads CASSLGRGTYGYTF. The CDR3, as DNA: TGTGCCAGCAGCTTGGGGCGGGGGACCTATGGCTACACCTTC. The rearrangement links TRBV5-4 to TRBJ1-2, with D possibly matching TRBD1 (5 bases). Trimming removed 0 bases from V and 4 bases from J, with 10 bases in between. This CDR3 contains 14 residues. CDR1 and CDR2 (germline): SGHNT, YYREEE (reference sequence).

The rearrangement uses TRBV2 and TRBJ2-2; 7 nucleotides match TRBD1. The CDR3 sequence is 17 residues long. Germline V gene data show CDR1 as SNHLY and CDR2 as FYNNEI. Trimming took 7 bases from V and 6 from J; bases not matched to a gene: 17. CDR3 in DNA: TGTGCCAGCATTCCCGAGACAGGGTCGATTTTCGCCGGGGAGCTGTTTTTT. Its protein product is CASIPETGSIFAGELFF.

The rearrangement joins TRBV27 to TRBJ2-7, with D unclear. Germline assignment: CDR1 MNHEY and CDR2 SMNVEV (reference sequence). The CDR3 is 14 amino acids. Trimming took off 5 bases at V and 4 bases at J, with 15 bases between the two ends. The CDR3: CASSHGPLQYEQYF. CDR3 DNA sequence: TGTGCCAGCAGTCACGGGCCCTTACAGTACGAGCAGTACTTC.

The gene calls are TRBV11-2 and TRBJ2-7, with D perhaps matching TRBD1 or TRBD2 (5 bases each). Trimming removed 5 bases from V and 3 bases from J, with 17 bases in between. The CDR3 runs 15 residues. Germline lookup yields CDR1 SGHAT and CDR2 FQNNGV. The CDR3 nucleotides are TGTGCCAGCAGCACCACGGGGTGGGGCTACTACGAGCAGTACTTC. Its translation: CASSTTGWGYYEQYF.

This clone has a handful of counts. CDR3 sequence reads: CASTEGGGGYTF. CDR3 bases: TGTGCCAGCACTGAGGGGGGAGGTGGCTACACCTTC. This chain joins TRBV6-5 and TRBJ1-2; the D gene is possibly TRBD1 (6 bases). The CDR3 sequence is 12 residues long. With 7 bases removed from V and 7 bases from J, the gap between germline ends came to 13 bases. Germline assignment: CDR1 MNHEY and CDR2 SVGAGI.

In DNA, the CDR3 is TGTGCCAGCAGCTTCGGGACAGGGTCGTACACTGAAGCTTTCTTT. This gives the protein CASSFGTGSYTEAFF. This chain connects TRBV5-6 to TRBJ1-1; 9 bases map to TRBD1. V lost 2 bases and J lost 3; bases outside the gene matches: 5. The germline V gene encodes CDR1 SGHDT and CDR2 YYEEEE. This CDR3 has 15 residues.

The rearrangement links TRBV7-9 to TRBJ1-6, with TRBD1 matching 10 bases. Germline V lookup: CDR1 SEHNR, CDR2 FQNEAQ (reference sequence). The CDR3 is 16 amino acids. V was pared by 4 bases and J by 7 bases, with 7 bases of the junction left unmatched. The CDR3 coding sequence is TGTGCCAGCAGCTCTACCGGACAGGGGGTCAATTCACCCCTCCACTTT. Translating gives CASSSTGQGVNSPLHF.

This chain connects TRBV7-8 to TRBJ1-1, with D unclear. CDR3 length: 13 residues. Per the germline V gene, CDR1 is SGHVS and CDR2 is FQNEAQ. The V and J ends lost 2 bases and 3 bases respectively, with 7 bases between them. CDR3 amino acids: CASSLTPDTEAFF. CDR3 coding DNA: TGTGCCAGCAGCTTAACGCCTGACACTGAAGCTTTCTTT.

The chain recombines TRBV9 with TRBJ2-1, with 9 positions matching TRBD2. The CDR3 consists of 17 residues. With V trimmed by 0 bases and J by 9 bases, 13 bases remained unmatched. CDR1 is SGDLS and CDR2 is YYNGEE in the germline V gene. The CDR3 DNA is TGTGCCAGCAGCGTAGACCTCCGGGTAGCGGGAGAGAGTGAGCAGTTCTTC. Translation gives CASSVDLRVAGESEQFF.

CDR3 DNA: TGTGCCAGCCTCCCGAGTAACTATGGCTACACCTTC. Translated: CASLPSNYGYTF. The chain carries TRBV2 and TRBJ1-2; D not resolved. V was shortened by 8 bases and J by 1 base, with 8 bases between the two germline ends. Germline CDR1 reads SNHLY; CDR2 reads FYNNEI. The CDR3 is 12 amino acids.

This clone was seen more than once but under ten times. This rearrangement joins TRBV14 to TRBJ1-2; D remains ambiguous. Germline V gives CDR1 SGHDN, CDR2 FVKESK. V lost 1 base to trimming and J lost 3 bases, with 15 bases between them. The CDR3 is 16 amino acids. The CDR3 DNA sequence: TGTGCCAGCAGCCAAGTTGAGCTTCCGGGCTACTATGGCTACACCTTC. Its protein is CASSQVELPGYYGYTF.

The DNA of the CDR3 is TGTGCCAGCAGTTTAGCGGGTCCGACAGGGCTGGGCGGCTACACCTTC. It translates to CASSLAGPTGLGGYTF. This chain joins TRBV27 and TRBJ1-2, with 7 bases that match TRBD1. Germline V lookup: CDR1 MNHEY, CDR2 SMNVEV (reference sequence). With V trimmed by 2 bases and J by 8 bases, 14 bases remained unmatched. This CDR3 has 16 residues.

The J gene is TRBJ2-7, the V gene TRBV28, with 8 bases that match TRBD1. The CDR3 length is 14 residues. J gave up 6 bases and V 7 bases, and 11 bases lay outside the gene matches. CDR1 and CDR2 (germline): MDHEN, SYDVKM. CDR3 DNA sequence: TGTGCCAGCATCGGGACAGGTTCCTCTCTCGAGCAGTACTTC. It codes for CASIGTGSSLEQYF. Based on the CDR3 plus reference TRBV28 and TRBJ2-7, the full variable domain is DVKVTQSSRYLVKRTGEKVFLECVQDMDHENMFWYRQDPGLGLRLIYFSYDVKMKEKGDIPEGYSVSREKKERFSLILESASTNQTSMYLCASIGTGSSLEQYFGPGTRLTVT.

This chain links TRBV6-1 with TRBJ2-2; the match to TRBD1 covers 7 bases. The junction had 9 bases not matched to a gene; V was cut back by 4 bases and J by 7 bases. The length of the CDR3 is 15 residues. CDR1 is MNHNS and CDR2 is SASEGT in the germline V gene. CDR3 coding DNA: TGTGCCAGCAGTGCAAACAGGGGTTGGGGCGGGGAGCTGTTTTTT. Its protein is CASSANRGWGGELFF.